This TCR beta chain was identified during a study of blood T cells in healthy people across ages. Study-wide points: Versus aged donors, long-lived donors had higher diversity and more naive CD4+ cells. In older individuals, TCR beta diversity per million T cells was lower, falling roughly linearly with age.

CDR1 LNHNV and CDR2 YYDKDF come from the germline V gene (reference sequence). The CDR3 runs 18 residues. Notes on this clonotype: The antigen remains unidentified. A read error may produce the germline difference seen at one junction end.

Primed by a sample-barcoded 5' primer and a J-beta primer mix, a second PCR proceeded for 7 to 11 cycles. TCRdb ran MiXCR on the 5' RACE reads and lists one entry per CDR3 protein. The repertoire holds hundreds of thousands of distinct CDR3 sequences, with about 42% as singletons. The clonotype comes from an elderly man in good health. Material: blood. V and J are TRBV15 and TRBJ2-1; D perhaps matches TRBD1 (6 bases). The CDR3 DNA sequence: TGTGCCACCAGCAGAGAATTGACAGGACAGTCGTCCTACAATGAGCGGTTCTTC. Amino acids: CATSRELTGQSSYNERFF.